One sample yielded the 13 T cell receptor beta chains listed below, sequenced in a study of T-cell reconstitution after alpha-beta-depleted transplantation in children. Unique molecular identifiers tagged the TCRbeta library. TCRdb re-derived calls from the PCR reads in MiXCR, one entry per CDR3 protein. The profile shows about 440,000 distinct CDR3 sequences, around two fifths of them singletons. Specimen: PBMCs, collected before TCRalphabeta/CD19-depleted stem cell transplant. These receptors all come from a girl under 10 years old with aplastic anemia, due to receive a stem cell transplant.

The chain is built from TRBV5-1 and TRBJ2-1, with D hard to call. CDR3 length: 12 amino acids. V gave up 3 bases and J gave up 9 bases, with 10 bases separating them. Germline CDR1 is SGHRS and CDR2 is YFSETQ. The DNA of the CDR3 is TGCGCCAGCAGCTACCAGAATAGTGAGCAGTTCTTC. Encoded protein: CASSYQNSEQFF. The variable domain in full, with the rest retrieved from reference TRBV5-1 and TRBJ2-1, is KAGVTQTPRYLIKTRGQQVTLSCSPISGHRSVSWYQQTPGQGLQFLFEYFSETQRNKGNFPGRFSGRQFSNSRSEMNVSTLELGDSALYLCASSYQNSEQFFGPGTRLTVL.

The J gene is TRBJ1-4, the V gene TRBV5-5, with TRBD1 matching 8 bases. Germline CDR1 reads SGHKS; CDR2 reads YYEKEE (reference sequence). CDR3 length: 18 residues. V shed 2 bases and J 0 bases; nucleotides not matched to a gene: 9. The CDR3 region has the DNA TGTGCCAGCAGCTTAATAGGACAGGGAACCGCAACTAATGAAAAACTGTTTTTT. This sequence encodes CASSLIGQGTATNEKLFF. Combining the CDR3 with reference TRBV5-5 and TRBJ1-4 gives the whole variable domain DAGVTQSPTHLIKTRGQQVTLRCSPISGHKSVSWYQQVLGQGPQFIFQYYEKEERGRGNFPDRFSARQFPNYSSELNVNALLLGDSALYLCASSLIGQGTATNEKLFFGSGTQLSVL.

In its sample, this clonotype was seen a few times. The chain combines TRBV19 with TRBJ2-4; perhaps TRBD1 as D (6 bases). V lost 6 bases, J lost 0 bases, and 9 bases lay in between. The length of the CDR3 is 14 residues. Germline loops: CDR1 LNHDA, CDR2 SQIVND (reference sequence). The CDR3 coding sequence is TGTGCCAGTAGGGACAGATTAGCCAAAAACATTCAGTACTTC. This encodes CASRDRLAKNIQYF.

This rearrangement joins TRBV9 to TRBJ2-4, with a tentative D call TRBD2 (6 bases). Germline V gene data show CDR1 as SGDLS and CDR2 as YYNGEE. This CDR3 has 16 residues. Trimming shortened V by 4 bases and J by 3 bases, and 17 bases separated the two germline ends. In nucleotides, the CDR3 is TGTGCCAGCAGCCCTCCCGGAGGGGAGGACAAAAACATTCAGTACTTC. This sequence encodes CASSPPGGEDKNIQYF. Filled out from reference TRBV9 and TRBJ2-4, the complete variable domain reads DSGVTQTPKHLITATGQRVTLRCSPRSGDLSVYWYQQSLDQGLQFLIQYYNGEERAKGNILERFSAQQFPDLHSELNLSSLELGDSALYFCASSPPGGEDKNIQYFGAGTRLSVL.

V is TRBV28 and J is TRBJ2-5, with 11 bases fitting TRBD2. This CDR3 region has 16 residues. Germline V gene sequence: CDR1 MDHEN, CDR2 SYDVKM. Losses at the gene ends were 5 bases for V and 0 bases for J; bases not matched to a gene: 5. The CDR3 spells CASSTSGRGNQETQYF. The CDR3, as DNA: TGTGCCAGCAGTACTAGCGGGAGAGGAAACCAAGAGACCCAGTACTTC.

In this sample, this clonotype turned up many times. The chain links TRBV21-1 to TRBJ2-1. TRBV21-1 is classified as a pseudogene. This CDR3 comprises 14 residues. The CDR3 nucleotides are TGTGCCAGCAGCAAGGAGCAGAAGAACAATGAGCAGTTCTTC. Translating it yields CASSKEQKNNEQFF.

This clonotype has only a few counts. The J gene is TRBJ2-5, the V gene TRBV20-1; D not certain. V lost 2 bases, J lost 0 bases, and 7 bases lay in between. The CDR3 length is 13 residues. The germline CDR1 and CDR2 sequences are DFQATT and SNEGSKA (reference sequence). CDR3 sequence reads: CSARWAYQETQYF. The DNA of the CDR3 is TGCAGTGCTAGATGGGCGTACCAAGAGACCCAGTACTTC.

This clonotype has more than one count but fewer than ten. This rearrangement joins TRBV28 to TRBJ2-7, with TRBD1 identical over 9 bases. The CDR3 runs to 15 residues. Unmatched junction bases numbered 12, after V lost 7 bases and J lost 5 bases. Germline V gene sequence: CDR1 MDHEN, CDR2 SYDVKM. The CDR3 nucleotides are TGTGCCAGCAATCCCTCGGGACAGGGAGGCCACGAGCAGTACTTC. It yields the protein CASNPSGQGGHEQYF. The full variable domain, with the rest looked up from reference TRBV28 and TRBJ2-7, is DVKVTQSSRYLVKRTGEKVFLECVQDMDHENMFWYRQDPGLGLRLIYFSYDVKMKEKGDIPEGYSVSREKKERFSLILESASTNQTSMYLCASNPSGQGGHEQYFGPGTRLTVT.

This clonotype was detected many times. This chain uses TRBV29-1 with TRBJ2-7, with D maybe TRBD2 (6 bases). V was clipped by 4 bases and J by 6 bases, with 13 bases between them. The CDR3 sequence is 12 residues long. Germline CDR1 is SQVTM and CDR2 is ANQGSEA. This CDR3 is CSVAILASEQYF. The CDR3 region has the DNA TGCAGCGTTGCTATACTAGCATCCGAGCAGTACTTC.

The chain joins TRBV3-1 to TRBJ1-1; 7 nucleotides agree with TRBD1. From germline, CDR1 is LGHDT and CDR2 YNNKEL (reference sequence). This CDR3 is built from 18 residues. Trimming removed 0 bases from V and 0 bases from J; junction bases left unmatched: 10. As DNA, the CDR3 is TGTGCCAGCAGCCAAGATTTTTGGACCGGGACAGTGAACACTGAAGCTTTCTTT. Residues: CASSQDFWTGTVNTEAFF.

V usage is TRBV13 and J usage is TRBJ2-7, with TRBD2 as a possible D gene (6 bases). V was pared by 5 bases and J by 7 bases, with 24 bases between. The germline V gene has CDR1 PRHDT and CDR2 FYEKMQ (reference sequence). This CDR3 is built from 16 residues. The CDR3 loop is CASSGGAAGTREEQYF. DNA of the CDR3: TGTGCCAGCAGCGGCGGGGCAGCGGGCACTAGGGAGGAGCAGTACTTC.

This chain uses TRBV4-2 with TRBJ1-1, with 7 bases lining up with TRBD1. From germline, CDR1 is LGHNA and CDR2 YNFKEQ. Trimming cost V 5 bases and J 0 bases; bases outside gene matches: 6. This CDR3 is 15 amino acids long. The CDR3 DNA reads as TGTGCCAGCAGCTCGGGGACAGTGATGAACACTGAAGCTTTCTTT. It specifies CASSSGTVMNTEAFF.

This clonotype was recorded many times. The chain is built from TRBV5-1 and TRBJ2-1, with 9 bases fitting TRBD2. This CDR3 region has 18 residues. After removal of 6 bases from V and 5 bases from J, the junction contained 18 bases not matched to a gene. The germline CDR1 and CDR2 sequences are SGHRS and YFSETQ. CDR3 in amino acids: CASTNVETSGRWDNEQFF. The DNA for the CDR3 is TGCGCCAGCACCAATGTGGAGACTAGCGGTAGGTGGGACAATGAGCAGTTCTTC.